The sequence of this TCR beta chain was determined in a study of T cell changes during pregnancy in multiple sclerosis. V trimming: 3 bases; J trimming: 4 bases; junction bases outside the gene matches: 4. CDR3 size: 15 residues. Germline lookup yields CDR1 SGDLS and CDR2 YYNGEE. The table came from immunoSEQ multiplex PCR; TCRdb's copy has only in-frame clones and leaves some out. The table shows 70,000 or so clones, with roughly 92% occurring only once. The genes are TRBV9 and TRBJ2-5; 12 nucleotides agree with TRBD2. Material: peripheral blood, obtained in the third trimester of pregnancy. The TCR sequence derives from a female donor in good health, enrolled as a control in a pregnancy study. In DNA form, the CDR3 reads TGTGCCAGCAGCGAGACTAGCGGGAGTGGAGAGACCCAGTACTTC. It codes for CASSETSGSGETQYF.